The 28 T cell receptor beta chains below were found in one sample sequenced in a study of molecular identifiers for immune sequencing clone quantification. One entry per CDR3 protein results from TCRdb running MiXCR on the PCR reads. The repertoire holds some 320,000 distinct CDR3 sequences, with about a fifth as singletons. Sequenced material: naive CD8+ T cells from blood, with Jurkat cell RNA spiked in. As to subset: FACS-sorted CD8+CD4-CCR7+CD45RA+ naive T cells. The receptors were sampled from a human donor in good health. Some libraries in this study had Jurkat cell RNA spiked in.

This chain links TRBV13 with TRBJ1-1; TRBD1 matches at 10 bases. The CDR3 runs 16 residues. Germline loops: CDR1 PRHDT, CDR2 FYEKMQ (reference sequence). V gave up 4 bases and J gave up 3 bases; unmatched junction bases: 8. The CDR3 DNA follows: TGTGCCAGCAGCTCCCTCCCAGGACAGGGGGACACTGAAGCTTTCTTT. It yields the protein CASSSLPGQGDTEAFF.

This rearrangement joins TRBV12-3 or TRBV12-4 to TRBJ1-5, with TRBD1 matching 8 bases. There are 15 residues in the CDR3. Trimming cost V 6 bases and J 6 bases; bases outside gene matches: 10. The CDR3: CASSPGQGGIQPQHF. The CDR3 DNA follows: TGTGCCAGCAGCCCTGGACAGGGAGGGATTCAGCCCCAGCATTTT.

This clonotype was recorded at least ten times. The J gene is TRBJ2-3, the V gene TRBV20-1; D is ambiguous. CDR1 is DFQATT and CDR2 is SNEGSKA in the germline V gene (reference sequence). CDR3 length: 15 amino acids. V was clipped by 1 base and J by 2 bases, with 13 bases between them. CDR3 coding DNA: TGCAGTGCTAGAGTTCGTCTGCAGCCCACAGATACGCAGTATTTT. This translates into CSARVRLQPTDTQYF.

This clonotype was found many times. V is TRBV7-2 and J is TRBJ1-5; 7 bases are a match to TRBD1. The CDR3 is 17 amino acids. J lost 6 bases, V lost 1 base, and 12 bases had no gene match. Germline CDR1 is SGHTA and CDR2 is FQGNSA. The CDR3 sequence is CASSLVVRGRKCQPQHF. CDR3 in DNA: TGTGCCAGCAGCTTAGTTGTAAGGGGGCGGAAGTGTCAGCCCCAGCATTTT.

With respect to this clonotype: A read error likely explains this, since a far larger clone differs by one base. The conserved phenylalanine or tryptophan is not found at the CDR3 terminus, so this likely reflects a read error. CDR3 nucleotide sequence: TGTGCCAGCAGCTTGGGGGCCTCCTACGAGCAGTACCTC. Translated, it gives CASSLGASYEQYL. The rearrangement uses TRBV5-6 and TRBJ2-7; no reliable D call. The CDR3 totals 13 residues. Per the germline V gene, CDR1 is SGHDT and CDR2 is YYEEEE. The V end lost 0 bases, the J end lost 0 bases, and 4 bases lay between the germline ends.

This clonotype was seen more than once but under ten times. This sequence joins TRBV6-4 and TRBJ2-5; no definite D call. CDR3 length: 14 residues. V was clipped by 4 bases and J by 2 bases, with 11 bases between them. Germline V gives CDR1 MRHNA, CDR2 SNTAGT. CDR3 bases: TGTGCCAGCAGTGGTGACTGGGTACAAGAGACCCAGTACTTC. It translates to CASSGDWVQETQYF.

This clonotype was recorded at least ten times. The chain combines TRBV12-3 or TRBV12-4 with TRBJ2-5; 8 bases are shared with TRBD2. Trimming took 7 bases from V and 4 from J; bases not matched to a gene: 17. This CDR3 is built from 17 residues. For the CDR3, the DNA is TGTGCCAGCATGGATTATGCTAGCGGGTGGCAGGGAGAGACCCAGTACTTC. This gives the protein CASMDYASGWQGETQYF.

The chain combines TRBV4-3 with TRBJ2-7; 7 positions agree with TRBD2. From germline, CDR1 is LGHNA and CDR2 YSLEER. The CDR3 spans 16 residues. V lost 1 base to trimming and J lost 4 bases; unmatched junction nucleotides: 10. CDR3 region: CASSQAHTGTMYEQYF. In DNA, the CDR3 is TGCGCCAGCAGCCAAGCCCACACCGGGACTATGTACGAGCAGTACTTC.

This clonotype came up many times. The chain joins TRBV5-1 to TRBJ2-1, with a possible D match to TRBD1 (6 bases). The V and J ends lost 0 bases and 8 bases respectively, with 18 bases between them. The CDR3 consists of 16 residues. Germline lookup yields CDR1 SGHRS and CDR2 YFSETQ. The CDR3 protein is CASSLATGGFEDEQFF. In DNA form, the CDR3 reads TGCGCCAGCAGCTTGGCCACTGGGGGCTTTGAGGATGAGCAGTTCTTC. The full variable domain, completed using reference TRBV5-1 and TRBJ2-1, is KAGVTQTPRYLIKTRGQQVTLSCSPISGHRSVSWYQQTPGQGLQFLFEYFSETQRNKGNFPGRFSGRQFSNSRSEMNVSTLELGDSALYLCASSLATGGFEDEQFFGPGTRLTVL.

Many counts were recorded for this clonotype. The chain uses TRBV7-9 and TRBJ2-1, with TRBD2 matching 7 bases. The CDR3 is 17 residues long. Germline V gene data show CDR1 as SEHNR and CDR2 as FQNEAQ (reference sequence). The ends lost 4 bases at V and 8 bases at J; junction bases unmatched: 17. CDR3 residues: CASSYSRGEGRRHEQFF. For the CDR3, the DNA is TGTGCCAGCAGCTATAGTCGGGGGGAGGGCCGTCGCCATGAGCAGTTCTTC.

As concerns this clonotype: Since a much larger clone is just one base distant, this may be a read error. The V gene is TRBV24-1, the J gene TRBJ2-7; D call uncertain. This CDR3 is built from 14 residues. V was shortened by 3 bases and J by 2 bases, with 10 bases between the two germline ends. Per germline, CDR1 KGHDR and CDR2 SFDVKD. As DNA, the CDR3 is TGTGCCACCAGTGATGCCGGGTACCCCTACGAGCAGTACTTC. It is translated as CATSDAGYPYEQYF.

The CDR3 nucleotides read TGTGCCAGTAGCCCCTTAGCGGGAGATGCCTACGAGCAGTACTTC. Protein sequence: CASSPLAGDAYEQYF. The rearrangement joins TRBV19 to TRBJ2-7; 9 positions agree with TRBD2. V dropped 6 bases and J dropped 2; count of bases not matched to a gene: 8. CDR3 length: 15 residues. Germline CDR1 LNHDA, CDR2 SQIVND (reference sequence).

Ten or more counts support this clonotype. The rearrangement links TRBV29-1 to TRBJ1-1; TRBD1 matches at 11 bases. Trimming cost V 6 bases and J 5 bases; bases outside gene matches: 2. CDR1 is SQVTM and CDR2 is ANQGSEA in the germline V gene. CDR3 size: 12 residues. This chain's CDR3 is CSVGTGGTEAFF. DNA for the CDR3: TGCAGCGTAGGGACAGGGGGGACTGAAGCTTTCTTT.

As for this clonotype: This may be a read error, as it is one base from a much larger clone. The chain couples TRBV11-2 to TRBJ2-3; 12 nucleotides agree with TRBD2. Germline V gene lookup returns CDR1 SGHAT and CDR2 FQNNGV. This CDR3 is 17 amino acids long. Trimming took 4 bases from V and 4 from J; bases not matched to a gene: 9. The CDR3 DNA follows: TGTGCCAGCAGCTCTTACCCTAGCGGGGGGGGGGCAGATACGCAGTATTTT. Amino acid sequence: CASSSYPSGGGADTQYF. Combining the CDR3 with reference TRBV11-2 and TRBJ2-3 gives the whole variable domain EAGVAQSPRYKIIEKRQSVAFWCNPISGHATLYWYQQILGQGPKLLIQFQNNGVVDDSQLPKDRFSAERLKGVDSTLKIQPAKLEDSAVYLCASSSYPSGGGADTQYFGPGTRLTVL.

The chain joins TRBV6-5 to TRBJ2-5, with 7 bases aligning to TRBD1. The CDR3 totals 15 residues. J gave up 1 base and V 5 bases, and 7 bases lay outside the gene matches. CDR1 and CDR2 (germline): MNHEY, SVGAGI. The CDR3 loop reads CASSPWDSLQETQYF. CDR3 nucleotides: TGTGCCAGCAGTCCGTGGGACAGCCTCCAAGAGACCCAGTACTTC.

This clonotype was counted ten times or more. The chain recombines TRBV12-3 or TRBV12-4 with TRBJ1-5, with D hard to call. V lost 2 bases, J lost 2 bases, and 4 bases lay in between. The CDR3 loop spans 13 amino acids. The CDR3 reads CASSLFGNQPQHF. CDR3 bases: TGTGCCAGCAGTTTATTTGGCAATCAGCCCCAGCATTTT.

Notes on this clonotype: A clone one base away is much larger, so this may be a read error. The chain carries TRBV7-9 and TRBJ2-5; 7 positions match TRBD2. V dropped 2 bases and J dropped 4; count of bases not matched to a gene: 10. CDR3 length: 16 amino acids. Germline loops: CDR1 SEHNR, CDR2 FQNEAQ (reference sequence). In DNA, the CDR3 is TGTGCCAGCAGCTTACTTGCTGGCGGGAGTTTAGAGACCCAGTACTTC. Translation gives CASSLLAGGSLETQYF.

CDR3 nucleotides: TGTGCCAGCAGCCCCTGGCACGGCAGGTCCTACGAGCAGTACTTC. This sequence encodes CASSPWHGRSYEQYF. V gene TRBV7-9 combines with J gene TRBJ2-7; D not certain. The V gene's germline CDR1 is SEHNR and CDR2 FQNEAQ (reference sequence). Trimming took off 5 bases at V and 1 base at J, with 15 bases between the two ends. This CDR3 is built from 15 residues. The entire variable domain, with the rest obtained from reference TRBV7-9 and TRBJ2-7, is as follows: DTGVSQNPRHKITKRGQNVTFRCDPISEHNRLYWYRQTLGQGPEFLTYFQNEAQLEKSRLLSDRFSAERPKGSFSTLEIQRTEQGDSAMYLCASSPWHGRSYEQYFGPGTRLTVT.

Many counts were recorded for this clonotype. V usage is TRBV5-4 and J usage is TRBJ2-5; possible D gene TRBD1, 5 bases. The CDR3 sequence is 16 residues long. Per the germline V gene, CDR1 is SGHNT and CDR2 is YYREEE (reference sequence). The V and J ends lost 3 bases and 3 bases respectively, with 18 bases between them. CDR3 nucleotides: TGTGCCAGCAGCTCGTCAGGGATCCGGGTAAAAGAGACCCAGTACTTC. Translation gives CASSSSGIRVKETQYF.

This clonotype was detected only a few times. The gene calls are TRBV27 and TRBJ2-5, with D perhaps TRBD2 (5 bases). The ends were cut back, 5 bases at V and 5 bases at J, with 18 bases in the middle. Germline CDR1 is MNHEY and CDR2 is SMNVEV (reference sequence). The CDR3 has 15 amino acids. The CDR3: CASSPLVLGEETQYF. CDR3 coding DNA: TGTGCCAGCAGTCCACTCGTATTGGGAGAGGAGACCCAGTACTTC.

This clonotype has ten or more counts. The rearrangement uses TRBV9 and TRBJ1-1; TRBD1 aligns across 11 bases. This CDR3 comprises 16 residues. In germline, CDR1 is SGDLS, CDR2 YYNGEE. Trimming cost V 4 bases and J 4 bases; bases outside gene matches: 9. The CDR3 sequence is CASSTRTGGSSTEAFF. The DNA of the CDR3 is TGTGCCAGCAGCACCAGGACAGGGGGCTCGAGCACTGAAGCTTTCTTT.

This clonotype was recorded at least ten times. The rearrangement uses TRBV29-1 and TRBJ1-4; D call uncertain. The CDR3 loop spans 10 amino acids. Germline V gene sequence: CDR1 SQVTM, CDR2 ANQGSEA. Trimming took 7 bases from V and 7 from J, leaving 7 bases between them. CDR3 amino acids: CSALFEKLFF. Written as DNA, the CDR3 is TGCAGCGCCCTCTTTGAAAAACTGTTTTTT.

This clonotype was detected many times. The V and J genes are TRBV24-1 and TRBJ1-5; TRBD1 might be the D (5 bases). V lost 9 bases and J lost 6, with 20 bases in between. This CDR3 has 15 residues. In germline, CDR1 is KGHDR, CDR2 SFDVKD. The CDR3 region has the DNA TGTGCCACCGTACGAGGGGCAAGCTACAGTCAGCCCCAGCATTTT. Translating it yields CATVRGASYSQPQHF.

With regard to this clonotype: With a much larger clone just one base away, this may be a read error. V gene TRBV5-6 combines with J gene TRBJ2-7; D tentatively reads TRBD1 or TRBD2 (5 bases each). Germline V CDR1 and CDR2: SGHDT, YYEEEE. The CDR3 is 14 amino acids. The CDR3 region has the DNA TGTGTCAGCAGCTTGCAGGGTGGGACCCACGAGCAGTACTTC. Protein product: CVSSLQGGTHEQYF.

Worth noting for this clonotype: This may arise from a read error, as a much more abundant clone is one base away. The V and J genes are TRBV18 and TRBJ2-7; the D gene is possibly TRBD2 (6 bases). Trimming removed 5 bases at V and 2 bases at J, with 19 bases between. Germline V gene sequence: CDR1 KGHSH, CDR2 LQKENI. This CDR3 has 16 residues. As DNA, the CDR3 is TGTGCCAGCTCATCAGAGGCGGCGGGGCTCCCCTACGAGCAGTACTTC. Its protein product is CASSSEAAGLPYEQYF.

Ten or more counts support this clonotype. The genes are TRBV7-2 and TRBJ2-7, with D possibly TRBD2 on 5 matching bases. The CDR3 loop spans 15 amino acids. CDR1 is SGHTA, CDR2 FQGNSA, per germline. V lost 3 bases, J lost 0 bases, and 12 bases lay in between. CDR3 in amino acids: CASSFSALSSYEQYF. Written as DNA, the CDR3 is TGTGCCAGCAGCTTTAGCGCCCTGAGCTCCTACGAGCAGTACTTC.

This clonotype was seen many times. The V call is TRBV20-1, the J call TRBJ2-3; 8 nucleotides line up with TRBD2. Germline V gene sequence: CDR1 DFQATT, CDR2 SNEGSKA (reference sequence). Trimming at V came to 0 bases and at J to 6 bases, leaving 17 bases not matched to a gene. This CDR3 region has 18 residues. CDR3 protein: CSAREKGGGGGPADTQYF. The DNA for the CDR3 is TGCAGTGCTAGAGAAAAGGGGGGTGGCGGGGGGCCGGCTGATACGCAGTATTTT.

Notes on this clonotype: This sequence may be a read error, since a much larger clone differs from it by one base. The chain joins TRBV20-1 to TRBJ2-7; D remains unclear. Per germline, CDR1 DFQATT and CDR2 SNEGSKA (reference sequence). V lost 3 bases to trimming and J lost 7 bases, with 7 bases between them. CDR3 size: 10 residues. CDR3 sequence: CSASRREQYF. CDR3 sequence (DNA): TGCAGTGCTAGCAGGCGGGAGCAGTACTTC.